Listed below are T cell receptor beta chains from one sample, sequenced in a study of graft-versus-host responses after intestinal transplantation. Assay used: immunoSEQ multiplex PCR; TCRdb lists only in-frame clones, some missing. The table records about 120,000 clones, roughly 93% of them present only once. Their recognized antigens are unknown. The input for sequencing was unstimulated CD8+ T cells sorted from spleen or lymph node cells, taken before intestinal transplant. Every receptor here comes from a human donor who received an intestinal transplant. CDR3s include the opening cysteine and the closing phenylalanine or tryptophan. D genes are given only for firm matches. Only part of the rows carry a size: once, few, many, or a class if the clone is expanded.

size	D	V	J	CDR3	DNA
.	.	TRBV30	TRBJ1-5	CAWFTFYGNQPQHF	TGTGCCTGGTTCACCTTTTACGGGAATCAGCCCCAGCATTTT
.	.	TRBV4-2	TRBJ1-1	CASSQETGSNTEAFF	TGTGCCAGCAGCCAAGAGACAGGATCGAACACTGAAGCTTTCTTT
.	TRBD1	TRBV7-2	TRBJ2-7	CASSLQGGEYEQYF	TGTGCCAGCAGCCTCCAAGGGGGCGAGTACGAGCAGTACTTC
.	TRBD1	TRBV27	TRBJ1-1	CASRLTGGLAEAFF	TGTGCCAGCAGGCTGACAGGGGGTCTCGCTGAAGCTTTCTTT
.	.	TRBV10-2	TRBJ2-7	CATASGQVSWDEQYF	TGCGCCACCGCTAGCGGACAGGTCTCTTGGGACGAGCAGTACTTC
few	.	TRBV14	TRBJ1-4	CASSRVNEKLFF	TGTGCCAGCAGCCGAGTAAATGAAAAACTGTTTTTT
.	TRBD1	TRBV29-1	TRBJ1-2	CSAQGAGDYGYTF	TGCAGCGCGCAGGGGGCAGGAGACTATGGCTACACCTTC
.	.	TRBV20-1	TRBJ1-1	CSADGTEAFF	TGCAGTGCTGATGGCACTGAAGCTTTCTTT
.	.	TRBV7-2	TRBJ2-1	CASSWPASVNNNEQFF	TGTGCCAGCAGCTGGCCCGCTAGCGTCAATAACAATGAGCAGTTCTTC
.	TRBD2	TRBV5-5	TRBJ2-7	CASSPGTSGRAGEQYF	TGTGCCAGCAGCCCTGGGACTAGCGGGAGGGCAGGCGAGCAGTACTTC
.	.	TRBV28	TRBJ2-7	CASSSIPGDGSHQQPYEQYF	TGTGCCAGCAGTTCCATCCCCGGGGACGGATCACACCAACAGCCCTACGAGCAGTACTTC
.	TRBD2	TRBV29-1	TRBJ2-2	CSVEDEAGGLSTGELFF	TGCAGCGTTGAAGATGAGGCGGGAGGGCTCTCAACCGGGGAGCTGTTTTTT
.	TRBD1	TRBV7-3	TRBJ2-1	CASSSLGQTSYNEQFF	TGTGCCAGCAGCTCCCTGGGACAGACCTCCTACAATGAGCAGTTCTTC
.	.	TRBV29-1	TRBJ2-1	CSVEERIYNEQFF	TGCAGCGTTGAAGAAAGGATTTACAATGAGCAGTTCTTC
once	.	TRBV29-1	TRBJ2-7	CSVPVPTGEQYF	TGCAGCGTCCCTGTCCCGACCGGGGAGCAGTACTTC
.	TRBD1	TRBV28	TRBJ2-7	CASSLGTGIHEQYF	TGTGCCAGCAGTTTGGGGACAGGGATCCACGAGCAGTACTTC
.	.	TRBV30	TRBJ2-7	CAWKGTRYEQYF	TGTGCCTGGAAGGGTACTCGATACGAGCAGTACTTC
few	.	TRBV6-4	TRBJ1-3	CASSGQVSGNTIYF	TGTGCCAGCAGTGGACAGGTCTCTGGAAACACCATATATTTT
.	TRBD1	TRBV5-5	TRBJ2-7	CASSLWDRAYEQYF	TGTGCCAGCAGCTTGTGGGACAGGGCCTACGAGCAGTACTTC
.	.	TRBV4-1	TRBJ2-7	CASSQVIGLLYEQYF	TGCGCCAGCAGCCAAGTGATCGGACTACTCTACGAGCAGTACTTC
.	TRBD1	TRBV10-2	TRBJ1-2	CASNPGTGDYGYTF	TGCGCCAGCAACCCTGGGACAGGGGACTATGGCTACACCTTC
once	.	TRBV11-2	TRBJ2-7	CASSLAGSYEQYF	TGTGCCAGCAGCTTAGCAGGGTCCTACGAGCAGTACTTC
once	TRBD1	TRBV4-2	TRBJ2-2	CASEVLGTGGTGELFF	TGTGCCAGCGAAGTCCTGGGGACAGGGGGCACCGGGGAGCTGTTTTTT
.	TRBD2	TRBV19	TRBJ2-7	CASSGGGTSMALYEQYF	TGTGCCAGTAGTGGCGGGGGGACATCCATGGCCCTCTACGAGCAGTACTTC
.	TRBD1	TRBV11-2	TRBJ2-1	CASSSGQLTYNEQFF	TGTGCCAGCAGCTCGGGACAGCTTACCTACAATGAGCAGTTCTTC
.	.	TRBV28	TRBJ2-7	CASTTGSSYEQYF	TGTGCCAGCACTACAGGGAGCTCCTACGAGCAGTACTTC
.	TRBD1	TRBV19	TRBJ2-1	CASIGTGSYNEQFF	TGTGCCAGTATCGGGACAGGCTCCTACAATGAGCAGTTCTTC
.	TRBD1	TRBV7-9	TRBJ1-5	CASSLEGANGNQPQHF	TGTGCCAGCAGCTTGGAGGGGGCGAATGGCAATCAGCCCCAGCATTTT
.	.	TRBV2	TRBJ1-1	CASSLRIFAEAFF	TGTGCCAGCAGTTTGCGGATTTTCGCTGAAGCTTTCTTT
.	TRBD2	TRBV5-1	TRBJ2-3	CASSVSSGNTDTQYF	TGCGCCAGCAGCGTCTCTAGCGGGAATACAGATACGCAGTATTTT
.	.	TRBV28	TRBJ2-7	CASSLPEHRYEQYF	TGTGCCAGCAGTTTGCCAGAACACCGCTACGAGCAGTACTTC
.	TRBD2	TRBV19	TRBJ2-7	CASSMEQRGPFNEQYF	TGTGCCAGTAGTATGGAACAGCGGGGCCCTTTTAACGAGCAGTACTTC
.	.	TRBV28	TRBJ1-1	CASSFAGAVEAFF	TGTGCCAGCAGTTTTGCGGGGGCGGTCGAAGCTTTCTTT
.	TRBD1	TRBV7-3	TRBJ1-3	CASSSYRGPGNTIYF	TGTGCCAGCAGCTCCTACAGGGGGCCTGGAAACACCATATATTTT
.	.	TRBV6-5	TRBJ1-2	CASSYSKGITGGYTF	TGTGCCAGCAGTTACTCTAAGGGGATAACTGGTGGCTACACCTTC
.	.	TRBV7-7	TRBJ2-2	CALEPGEGTGELFF	TGTGCTCTCGAGCCAGGGGAGGGAACCGGGGAGCTGTTTTTT
.	.	TRBV7-9	TRBJ1-1	CASSPQRLNTEAFF	TGTGCCAGCAGCCCACAACGGTTGAACACTGAAGCTTTCTTT
once	.	TRBV6-5	TRBJ1-2	CASSQGLHYGYTF	TGTGCCAGCAGTCAAGGACTCCACTATGGCTACACCTTC
once	TRBD2	TRBV11-2	TRBJ2-1	CASSLRTSGRVEQFF	TGTGCCAGCAGCCTTCGGACTAGCGGGAGGGTCGAGCAGTTCTTC
few	.	TRBV5-4	TRBJ2-3	CASSLGLAKDTQYF	TGTGCCAGCAGCTTGGGGTTGGCGAAAGATACGCAGTATTTT
.	.	TRBV6-5	TRBJ2-1	CASSWREDPSYNEQFF	TGTGCCAGCAGTTGGAGGGAGGACCCCTCGTACAATGAGCAGTTCTTC
.	.	TRBV29-1	TRBJ1-3	CSVERTLSSGNTIYF	TGCAGCGTTGAACGGACACTCAGCTCTGGAAACACCATATATTTT
.	.	TRBV6-6	TRBJ2-5	CASSPRGGQETQYF	TGTGCCAGCAGCCCCCGGGGAGGACAAGAGACCCAGTACTTC
.	.	TRBV19	TRBJ2-7	CASSITIGTGSPYEQYF	TGTGCCAGTAGTATAACCATCGGGACCGGGTCCCCCTACGAGCAGTACTTC
.	.	TRBV11-2	TRBJ1-1	CASSLGQRLNTEAFF	TGTGCCAGCAGCTTAGGACAGCGCTTGAACACTGAAGCTTTCTTT
.	TRBD2	TRBV9	TRBJ2-5	CASSGAGPQETQYF	TGTGCCAGCAGCGGAGCGGGACCTCAAGAGACCCAGTACTTC
.	.	TRBV6-5	TRBJ2-1	CASSYSRSGNEQFF	TGTGCCAGCAGTTACTCAAGATCAGGGAATGAGCAGTTCTTC
.	TRBD2	TRBV19	TRBJ2-7	CASSSGGSSTYEQYF	TGTGCCAGTAGTTCCGGGGGGTCCAGCACCTACGAGCAGTACTTC
.	TRBD2	TRBV4-2	TRBJ2-3	CASSQWLPLAGLTDTQYF	TGTGCCAGCAGCCAATGGCTGCCGTTAGCGGGCCTCACAGATACGCAGTATTTT
.	.	TRBV7-6	TRBJ2-1	CASSSSLSSYNEQFF	TGTGCCAGCAGCTCGTCGCTGAGCTCCTACAATGAGCAGTTCTTC
few	.	TRBV5-6	TRBJ1-1	CASSLGFNTEAFF	TGTGCCAGCAGCTTAGGGTTCAACACTGAAGCTTTCTTT
.	TRBD2	TRBV7-8	TRBJ2-7	CASSLARTSGTSVDLGEQYF	TGTGCCAGCAGCTTAGCGAGGACTAGCGGGACATCAGTGGACCTCGGCGAGCAGTACTTC
.	TRBD2	TRBV11-2	TRBJ2-1	CASSLGAGGVYNEQFF	TGTGCCAGCAGCTTAGGAGCGGGAGGAGTATACAATGAGCAGTTCTTC
.	.	TRBV27	TRBJ2-1	CASSFLADNEQFF	TGTGCCAGCAGTTTTTTAGCGGACAATGAGCAGTTCTTC
.	.	TRBV5-4	TRBJ1-1	CASSDSFVNTEAFF	TGTGCCAGCAGCGACAGCTTCGTGAACACTGAAGCTTTCTTT